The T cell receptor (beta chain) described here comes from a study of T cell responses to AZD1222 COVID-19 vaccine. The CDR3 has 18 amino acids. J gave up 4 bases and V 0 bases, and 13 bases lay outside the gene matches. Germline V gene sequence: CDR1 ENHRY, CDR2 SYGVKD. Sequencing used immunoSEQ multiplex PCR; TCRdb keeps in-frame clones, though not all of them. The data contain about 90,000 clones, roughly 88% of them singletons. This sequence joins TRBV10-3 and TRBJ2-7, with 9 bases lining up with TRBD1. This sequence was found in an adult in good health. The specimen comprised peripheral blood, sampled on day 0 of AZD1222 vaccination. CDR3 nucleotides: TGTGCCATCAGTGAGTCGATGGTTTCACAGGGGGCAAGTTACGAGCAGTACTTC. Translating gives CAISESMVSQGASYEQYF.